Presented here are 22 T cell receptor beta chains from one specimen sequenced in a study of beta chain bispecific antibodies for T cell cancers. Either OKT3 anti-CD3 antibody or CD3/CD28 beads expanded T cells from blood mononuclear cells over roughly three days. Study-level results: After anti-TRBV12 rather than anti-CD19 exposure, TRBV12-3 made up about 99% less of total TRBV signal. Most targeted TRBV signal came from the leukemia cell line cells, not normal T cells.

Their recognized antigens are unknown. TCRdb ran MiXCR on the 5' RACE reads and lists one entry per CDR3 protein. Found here are 20,000 to 25,000 distinct CDR3 sequences, just over 2% of them singletons; the top ten hold about 4.9%. The material sequenced was healthy donor T cells cultured with leukemia cells, taken from a culture containing a bispecific antibody targeting TCR Vbeta12. These receptors were taken from a human donor in good health. Some clones in this sample may be carry-over from other donors' samples.

The gene calls are TRBV2 and TRBJ2-1, with 10 nucleotides matching TRBD2. The CDR3 sequence is 16 residues long. Germline CDR1 and CDR2: SNHLY and FYNNEI. With V trimmed by 3 bases and J by 5 bases, 7 bases remained unmatched. CDR3: CASSDPLAGGNNEQFF. Here the CDR3 DNA reads TGTGCCAGCAGTGACCCTTTAGCGGGGGGAAACAATGAGCAGTTCTTC.

Many counts were recorded for this clonotype. V gene TRBV7-2 combines with J gene TRBJ2-7; D is unclear. The ends were cut back, 4 bases at V and 7 bases at J, with 11 bases in the middle. The CDR3 spans 12 residues. The V gene's germline CDR1 is SGHTA and CDR2 FQGNSA. The CDR3 region has the DNA TGTGCCAGCAGCTCCCGGAGACCGGAGCAGTACTTC. The encoded protein is CASSSRRPEQYF.

This clonotype was found many times. This chain uses TRBV20-1 with TRBJ2-3; 8 nucleotides align to TRBD1. Germline assignment: CDR1 DFQATT and CDR2 SNEGSKA (reference sequence). The ends lost 5 bases at V and 9 bases at J; junction bases unmatched: 13. The CDR3 length is 14 residues. Here the CDR3 reads CSALRTGSVRTQYF. CDR3 sequence (DNA): TGCAGTGCTTTACGGACAGGGTCTGTGAGGACGCAGTATTTT.

This clonotype was counted at least ten times. V and J are TRBV19 and TRBJ1-5; D is possibly TRBD1 (5 bases). This CDR3 region has 16 residues. CDR1 and CDR2 from the germline V gene are LNHDA and SQIVND (reference sequence). V lost 5 bases to trimming and J lost 9 bases, with 23 bases between them. CDR3 sequence (DNA): TGTGCCAGTAGTCCCCTCCCGGGACCGAGCTTAGTGCCCCAGCATTTT. Protein product: CASSPLPGPSLVPQHF.

This clonotype was seen ten or more times. This rearrangement joins TRBV27 to TRBJ2-5; D is uncertain. This CDR3 region has 12 residues. The germline gives CDR1 MNHEY, CDR2 SMNVEV (reference sequence). The germline V and J ends were trimmed by 6 bases and 5 bases, with 10 bases remaining between them. CDR3 region: CASRGSFETQYF. The CDR3 DNA sequence: TGTGCCAGCAGAGGCTCTTTCGAGACCCAGTACTTC.

This clonotype was seen at least ten times. The chain is built from TRBV15 and TRBJ2-3, with 8 bases that match TRBD2. The CDR3 has 17 residues. Trimming removed 1 base from V and 3 bases from J; junction bases left unmatched: 9. Germline V gene sequence: CDR1 LNHNV, CDR2 YYDKDF (reference sequence). The CDR3 DNA is TGTGCCACCAGCAGAGGGGGGGGACTAGAGGTGACAGATACGCAGTATTTT. Protein product: CATSRGGGLEVTDTQYF.

The table lists this clonotype with many counts. V and J are TRBV7-8 and TRBJ1-6, with a possible D match to TRBD1 (6 bases). This CDR3 is built from 16 residues. Trimming took off 3 bases at V and 2 bases at J, with 11 bases between the two ends. Germline values: CDR1 SGHVS, CDR2 FQNEAQ. The CDR3 region has the DNA TGTGCCAGCAGCTTCACAGGGAGGGCCTATAATTCACCCCTCCACTTT. This encodes CASSFTGRAYNSPLHF. Looking up the rest from reference TRBV7-8 and TRBJ1-6 gives the full variable domain: GAGVSQSPRYKVAKRGQDVALRCDPISGHVSLFWYQQALGQGPEFLTYFQNEAQLDKSGLPSDRFFAERPEGSVSTLKIQRTQQEDSAVYLCASSFTGRAYNSPLHFGNGTRLTVT.

This clonotype has a count of ten or more. This chain uses TRBV6-1 with TRBJ2-2; no definite D call. V lost 8 bases to trimming and J lost 0 bases, with 7 bases between them. This CDR3 has 13 amino acids. Germline-derived CDR1 and CDR2 are MNHNS and SASEGT. DNA for the CDR3: TGTGCCAGCCCGGGCTCGAACACCGGGGAGCTGTTTTTT. This encodes CASPGSNTGELFF.

This clonotype came up a few times. The chain is built from TRBV7-9 and TRBJ2-1; possible D gene TRBD2, 5 bases. The CDR3 loop spans 15 amino acids. V was clipped by 1 base and J by 5 bases, with 12 bases between them. Germline CDR1 and CDR2: SEHNR and FQNEAQ (reference sequence). The CDR3 region has the DNA TGTGCCAGCAGCTTAGAAGAATTAGCGAACAATGAGCAGTTCTTC. Protein sequence: CASSLEELANNEQFF.

In this sample, this clonotype is medium-sized. V is TRBV7-3 and J is TRBJ2-3, with 9 bases that match TRBD2. CDR1 and CDR2 (germline): SGHTA, FQGTGA. This CDR3 has 17 residues. V lost 2 bases to trimming and J lost 4 bases; unmatched junction nucleotides: 10. CDR3 region: CASSLYGRGGGPDTQYF. The CDR3 nucleotides are TGTGCCAGCAGCTTATACGGGCGGGGGGGCGGACCAGATACGCAGTATTTT.

This clonotype was picked up many times. The chain has TRBV7-7 and TRBJ2-1; 8 bases fit TRBD1. The trim removed 1 base at V and 8 bases at J, leaving 10 bases unmatched. CDR1 and CDR2 (germline): SSHAT, FNYEAQ (reference sequence). The CDR3 spans 16 residues. The CDR3 DNA reads as TGTGCCAGCAGCTTAGGGCGGACAGGGAGGCTGGATGAGCAGTTCTTC. This codes for CASSLGRTGRLDEQFF.

The sample holds many counts of this clonotype. J is TRBJ1-6 and V is TRBV12-3 or TRBV12-4, with 8 positions matching TRBD1. Trimming at V came to 6 bases and at J to 8 bases, leaving 9 bases not matched to a gene. The length of the CDR3 is 15 residues. CDR3 DNA: TGTGCCAGCAGGGCAGGGGGCTTCGGGGATTCACCCCTCCACTTT. The encoded protein is CASRAGGFGDSPLHF.

This clonotype has at least ten counts. The chain links TRBV10-3 to TRBJ2-5; D is tentatively TRBD1 or TRBD2 (5 bases each). V lost 11 bases to trimming and J lost 5 bases, with 18 bases between them. CDR1 and CDR2 from the germline V gene are ENHRY and SYGVKD. The CDR3 runs 13 residues. This CDR3 is CAGGRGVGETQYF. The DNA for the CDR3 is TGTGCCGGAGGTCGAGGGGTGGGGGAGACCCAGTACTTC.

This clonotype was observed at least ten times. The chain recombines TRBV6-6 with TRBJ1-2; a weak D match, TRBD1 (5 bases). With 5 bases removed from V and 8 bases from J, the gap between germline ends came to 15 bases. This CDR3 is built from 13 residues. CDR1 is MNHNY, CDR2 SVGAGI, per germline (reference sequence). CDR3 protein: CASSPSGGGGYTF. CDR3 nucleotide sequence: TGTGCCAGCAGTCCTTCGGGGGGAGGCGGCTACACCTTC.

This clonotype has at least ten counts. This sequence joins TRBV6-2 or TRBV6-3 and TRBJ2-7; D call uncertain. This CDR3 is 14 amino acids long. Germline values: CDR1 MNHEY, CDR2 SVGEGT. Deletions cut 7 bases from V and 2 bases from J, with 15 bases between. CDR3 bases: TGTGCCAGCACCAAGGGTGTTCGGACCTACGAGCAGTACTTC. Translated, it gives CASTKGVRTYEQYF.

This clonotype occurred many times. The rearrangement joins TRBV28 to TRBJ2-5; a weak D match, TRBD2 (6 bases). This CDR3 comprises 15 residues. Trimming pared 1 base from V and 2 bases from J, leaving 11 bases between. Germline V gives CDR1 MDHEN, CDR2 SYDVKM. CDR3 sequence (DNA): TGTGCCAGCAGTTTATACGGGGGACCTCAAGAGACCCAGTACTTC. Translating gives CASSLYGGPQETQYF.

This clonotype was picked up many times. This chain joins TRBV19 and TRBJ1-2, with 7 bases matching TRBD1. The CDR3 runs to 16 residues. Germline CDR1 and CDR2: LNHDA and SQIVND (reference sequence). Trimming took 5 bases from V and 8 from J; bases not matched to a gene: 17. CDR3 nucleotides: TGTGCCAGTAGTCCGACCGCTCTCCGAGACAGGGAAGGCTACACCTTC. Protein sequence: CASSPTALRDREGYTF.

This clonotype was seen repeatedly, ten times or more. The rearrangement joins TRBV5-5 to TRBJ2-3; 12 bases map to TRBD2. The CDR3 loop spans 20 amino acids. With V trimmed by 0 bases and J by 1 base, 12 bases remained unmatched. In germline, CDR1 is SGHKS, CDR2 YYEKEE (reference sequence). The CDR3 coding sequence is TGTGCCAGCAGCTTGGGTCTAGCGGGGGGGCTTCCCCTTGGCACAGATACGCAGTATTTT. Translation gives CASSLGLAGGLPLGTDTQYF.

The chain is built from TRBV19 and TRBJ1-1, with TRBD1 identical over 9 bases. Germline V CDR1 and CDR2: LNHDA, SQIVND (reference sequence). This CDR3 spans 13 amino acids. Germline trimming cut 6 bases from V and 1 base from J; bases unmatched to any gene: 0. This chain's CDR3 is CASRQGANTEAFF. The CDR3 region has the DNA TGTGCCAGTAGACAGGGGGCGAACACTGAAGCTTTCTTT.

On this clonotype itself: Possible read error: a much larger clone is one base away. The chain links TRBV5-6 to TRBJ1-4; the D is unclear. V was shortened by 0 bases and J by 7 bases, with 13 bases between the two germline ends. CDR1 SGHDT and CDR2 YYEEEE come from the germline V gene. CDR3 length: 15 residues. The CDR3 here is CASSLGYGVSEKLFF. CDR3 bases: TGTGCCAGCAGCTTGGGTTACGGGGTCAGTGAAAAACTGTTTTTT.

This clonotype was counted many times. The rearrangement joins TRBV4-1 to TRBJ1-4, with D perhaps matching TRBD1 (5 bases). Germline-derived CDR1 and CDR2 are MGHRA and YSYEKL. The germline V and J ends were trimmed by 7 bases and 4 bases, with 19 bases remaining between them. This CDR3 contains 16 residues. The CDR3 loop reads CASTEQLGRSNEKLFF. The CDR3 DNA reads TGCGCCAGCACCGAACAACTGGGACGGAGTAATGAAAAACTGTTTTTT.

The sample holds many counts of this clonotype. V usage is TRBV7-9 and J usage is TRBJ1-5; unclear D gene. The CDR3 extends over 17 amino acids. The V gene's germline CDR1 is SEHNR and CDR2 FQNEAQ (reference sequence). The ends were cut back, 1 base at V and 0 bases at J, with 13 bases in the middle. For the CDR3, the DNA is TGTGCCAGCAGCTTAGGTATCTTGGGGTATAGCAATCAGCCCCAGCATTTT. Its translation is CASSLGILGYSNQPQHF.